This passage covers 29 T cell receptor beta chains from one sample sequenced in a study of blood T cell repertoires in COVID-19. The protocol was immunoSEQ multiplex PCR, while the TCRdb copy is restricted to in-frame clones and leaves out a portion. The sample yields 130,000 or so clones, more than 70% seen once. Sequencing was done on a sample of peripheral blood. The source is a woman aged 55 to 70 with acute or convalescent COVID-19.

V is TRBV3-1 (or the pseudogene TRBV3-2) and J is TRBJ1-1, with D possibly TRBD1 on 5 matching bases. This CDR3 is 14 amino acids long. Germline V lookup: CDR1 LGHDT, CDR2 YNNKEL (reference sequence). V dropped 1 base and J dropped 11 bases, with 17 bases sitting between them. The CDR3 bases are TGTGCCAGCAGCCAAGGGGGGGGAATTCCTTGGGCTTTCTTT. Protein sequence: CASSQGGGIPWAFF.

J is TRBJ2-3 and V is TRBV7-9, with D possibly matching TRBD2 (6 bases). Germline loops: CDR1 SEHNR, CDR2 FQNEAQ (reference sequence). The CDR3 is 13 amino acids. The ends were cut back, 3 bases at V and 5 bases at J, with 9 bases in the middle. The CDR3 DNA is TGTGCCAGCAGCTTTTACGGGGGAGATACGCAGTATTTT. It specifies CASSFYGGDTQYF. Full variable domain (remainder filled in from reference TRBV7-9 and TRBJ2-3): DTGVSQNPRHKITKRGQNVTFRCDPISEHNRLYWYRQTLGQGPEFLTYFQNEAQLEKSRLLSDRFSAERPKGSFSTLEIQRTEQGDSAMYLCASSFYGGDTQYFGPGTRLTVL.

This rearrangement joins TRBV6-6 to TRBJ2-7; 8 nucleotides match TRBD1. Germline CDR1 MNHNY, CDR2 SVGAGI (reference sequence). The CDR3 consists of 14 residues. Unmatched junction bases numbered 4, after V lost 4 bases and J lost 2 bases. CDR3 nucleotides: TGTGCCAGCAGTTCCGGACAGGGACCCTACGAGCAGTACTTC. Amino acids: CASSSGQGPYEQYF.

This chain joins TRBV27 and TRBJ1-2; D is perhaps TRBD1 (6 bases). The V and J ends lost 1 base and 4 bases respectively, with 10 bases between them. Germline CDR1 MNHEY, CDR2 SMNVEV (reference sequence). The CDR3 loop spans 14 amino acids. The CDR3 sequence is CASSLWGQSYGYTF. In nucleotides, the CDR3 is TGTGCCAGCAGTTTATGGGGACAAAGCTATGGCTACACCTTC.

The DNA of the CDR3 is TGTGCCAGCAGCTTAGAGGCCGAACACACCTACGAGCAGTACTTC. Residues: CASSLEAEHTYEQYF. V and J are TRBV11-2 and TRBJ2-7; D is undetermined. Germline CDR1 and CDR2: SGHAT and FQNNGV. This CDR3 is 15 amino acids long. V was cut by 0 bases and J by 2 bases, with 11 bases left in between. The complete variable domain, with remaining parts taken from reference TRBV11-2 and TRBJ2-7, reads EAGVAQSPRYKIIEKRQSVAFWCNPISGHATLYWYQQILGQGPKLLIQFQNNGVVDDSQLPKDRFSAERLKGVDSTLKIQPAKLEDSAVYLCASSLEAEHTYEQYFGPGTRLTVT.

CDR3 in amino acids: CASRSRGPNYGYTF. CDR3 sequence (DNA): TGTGCCAGTCGATCCAGGGGGCCTAACTATGGCTACACCTTC. This chain uses TRBV19 with TRBJ1-2, with 8 bases lining up with TRBD1. This CDR3 is 14 amino acids long. CDR1 and CDR2 from the germline V gene are LNHDA and SQIVND (reference sequence). Trimming cost V 8 bases and J 0 bases; bases outside gene matches: 5.

This chain connects TRBV29-1 to TRBJ2-5; D tentatively reads TRBD1 or TRBD2 (5 bases each). From germline, CDR1 is SQVTM and CDR2 ANQGSEA. Trimming removed 7 bases at V and 7 bases at J, with 16 bases between. The CDR3 loop spans 12 amino acids. CDR3 in DNA: TGCAGCGGGGGCCCGACCGAGGGGACCCAGTACTTC. Its protein is CSGGPTEGTQYF.

The V call is TRBV7-8, the J call TRBJ1-1; 10 nucleotides align to TRBD1. Germline loops: CDR1 SGHVS, CDR2 FQNEAQ. Trimming cost V 3 bases and J 5 bases; bases outside gene matches: 9. The CDR3 covers 16 residues. CDR3 amino acids: CASSFRDRGTRTEAFF. The CDR3 DNA is TGTGCCAGCAGCTTTCGGGACAGGGGAACTAGGACTGAAGCTTTCTTT.

This chain links TRBV7-6 with TRBJ2-2; 10 nucleotides line up with TRBD1. The CDR3 loop spans 18 amino acids. Germline loops: CDR1 SGHVS, CDR2 FNYEAQ. With 5 bases clipped from V and 1 base from J, the junction kept 10 bases outside the gene matches. The CDR3 sequence: CASSPNPGQGQNTGELFF. CDR3 in DNA: TGTGCCAGCAGCCCGAACCCGGGACAGGGGCAGAACACCGGGGAGCTGTTTTTT. The complete variable domain, with remaining parts taken from reference TRBV7-6 and TRBJ2-2, reads GAGVSQSPRYKVTKRGQDVALRCDPISGHVSLYWYRQALGQGPEFLTYFNYEAQQDKSGLPNDRFSAERPEGSISTLTIQRTEQRDSAMYRCASSPNPGQGQNTGELFFGEGSRLTVL.

This chain joins TRBV27 and TRBJ1-1; the match to TRBD1 covers 9 bases. Trimming cost V 4 bases and J 14 bases; bases outside gene matches: 14. The CDR3 consists of 14 residues. Germline CDR1 and CDR2: MNHEY and SMNVEV (reference sequence). The chain's CDR3 is CASSSQLGQGRIFF. DNA of the CDR3: TGTGCCAGCAGTTCCCAGCTGGGACAGGGCCGAATATTCTTT.

V usage is TRBV4-2 and J usage is TRBJ1-5; the match to TRBD1 covers 10 bases. V trimming: 1 base; J trimming: 4 bases; junction bases outside the gene matches: 1. Germline V gives CDR1 LGHNA, CDR2 YNFKEQ. The length of the CDR3 is 15 residues. CDR3 residues: CASSQGGQGNQPQHF. In DNA, the CDR3 is TGTGCCAGCAGCCAAGGGGGACAGGGGAATCAGCCCCAGCATTTT.

The chain employs TRBV19 and TRBJ1-1; D possibly corresponds to TRBD1 (6 bases). The length of the CDR3 is 17 residues. The germline V and J ends were trimmed by 5 bases and 8 bases, with 27 bases remaining between them. CDR1 is LNHDA and CDR2 is SQIVND in the germline V gene (reference sequence). The CDR3 region is CASSSFLTGRAPEEAFF. For the CDR3, the DNA is TGTGCCAGTAGTTCCTTCCTGACAGGCCGGGCCCCCGAAGAAGCTTTCTTT.

The V call is TRBV6-5, the J call TRBJ2-3; 10 nucleotides match TRBD2. CDR1 is MNHEY, CDR2 SVGAGI, per germline. The CDR3 is 16 residues long. V lost 0 bases to trimming and J lost 7 bases; unmatched junction nucleotides: 7. CDR3 in DNA: TGTGCCAGCAGTTACTCCCCTAGCGGGGGCGCAAATACGCAGTATTTT. It translates to CASSYSPSGGANTQYF.

V is TRBV7-8 and J is TRBJ2-1; the match to TRBD2 covers 8 bases. There are 16 residues in the CDR3. Germline CDR1 is SGHVS and CDR2 is FQNEAQ. Trimming removed 2 bases from V and 9 bases from J; junction bases left unmatched: 12. The CDR3 region is CASSLYSGATEGEQFF. The CDR3 bases are TGTGCCAGCAGCTTATATAGCGGGGCCACGGAGGGTGAGCAGTTCTTC. Variable domain in full (rest from reference TRBV7-8 and TRBJ2-1): GAGVSQSPRYKVAKRGQDVALRCDPISGHVSLFWYQQALGQGPEFLTYFQNEAQLDKSGLPSDRFFAERPEGSVSTLKIQRTQQEDSAVYLCASSLYSGATEGEQFFGPGTRLTVL.

The chain combines TRBV5-6 with TRBJ1-1; TRBD1 might be the D (6 bases). V lost 0 bases to trimming and J lost 3 bases, with 9 bases between them. This CDR3 has 14 amino acids. Germline CDR1 reads SGHDT; CDR2 reads YYEEEE. The CDR3 DNA reads as TGTGCCAGCAGCTTGGTCCAGGGGTACACTGAAGCTTTCTTT. This sequence encodes CASSLVQGYTEAFF.

The chain joins TRBV27 to TRBJ2-5; 10 positions match TRBD2. The germline V gene has CDR1 MNHEY and CDR2 SMNVEV (reference sequence). V lost 8 bases, J lost 3 bases, and 9 bases stayed unmatched. The CDR3 covers 15 residues. CDR3 sequence reads: CASRRYLAGEETQYF. The CDR3 bases are TGTGCCAGCCGAAGGTATCTAGCGGGGGAAGAGACCCAGTACTTC.

V gene TRBV28 combines with J gene TRBJ1-1; D is possibly TRBD1 (5 bases). The germline V gene encodes CDR1 MDHEN and CDR2 SYDVKM. The CDR3 runs to 13 residues. The V end lost 4 bases, the J end lost 3 bases, and 9 bases lay between the germline ends. The CDR3 DNA reads as TGTGCCAGCAGTTCGGGGGGAGACACTGAAGCTTTCTTT. Amino acids: CASSSGGDTEAFF.

The V gene is TRBV27, the J gene TRBJ1-5; D might be TRBD1 (5 bases). V was pared by 3 bases and J by 6 bases, with 9 bases between. Germline V gene data show CDR1 as MNHEY and CDR2 as SMNVEV (reference sequence). This CDR3 region has 13 residues. The CDR3 DNA reads TGTGCCAGCAGTTTTTCCGGGGGTCAGCCCCAGCATTTT. Translating gives CASSFSGGQPQHF.

This sequence joins TRBV9 and TRBJ2-5; tentative D call: TRBD1 (6 bases). CDR1 and CDR2 (germline): SGDLS, YYNGEE. V was cut by 3 bases and J by 4 bases, with 19 bases left in between. The CDR3 has 16 residues. CDR3 sequence reads: CASSAMSRGVGETQYF. In DNA, the CDR3 is TGTGCCAGCAGCGCCATGAGCAGGGGCGTGGGAGAGACCCAGTACTTC.

The chain uses TRBV2 and TRBJ1-1, with 9 nucleotides matching TRBD1. Germline lookup yields CDR1 SNHLY and CDR2 FYNNEI. With V trimmed by 4 bases and J by 10 bases, 4 bases remained unmatched. The CDR3 consists of 12 residues. For the CDR3, the DNA is TGTGCCAGCAGTGGGACAGGGGAAGTAGCTTTCTTT. Amino acids: CASSGTGEVAFF.

The CDR3 DNA sequence: TGTGCCAGCAGCGTAGTTCCCGGGACAGGTGACGAGCAGTACTTC. Its translation is CASSVVPGTGDEQYF. This sequence joins TRBV9 and TRBJ2-7; 8 nucleotides line up with TRBD1. Trimming cost V 0 bases and J 5 bases; bases outside gene matches: 7. Germline V gene data show CDR1 as SGDLS and CDR2 as YYNGEE. The CDR3 is 15 amino acids.

The gene calls are TRBV28 and TRBJ2-1, with a tentative D call TRBD1 (6 bases). V was pared by 7 bases and J by 2 bases, with 12 bases between. The CDR3 sequence is 14 residues long. The germline V gene has CDR1 MDHEN and CDR2 SYDVKM. CDR3 bases: TGTGCCAGCAACAGGGTGGACACCTACAATGAGCAGTTCTTC. This gives the protein CASNRVDTYNEQFF.

This clone was seen a handful of times. The gene calls are TRBV29-1 and TRBJ1-2; the D gene is possibly TRBD1 (6 bases). The germline CDR1 and CDR2 sequences are SQVTM and ANQGSEA. V was trimmed by 4 bases and J by 4 bases, leaving 13 bases between them. The CDR3 totals 13 residues. The CDR3 spells CSVGSPGAYGYTF. CDR3 bases: TGCAGCGTTGGATCCCCAGGGGCCTATGGCTACACCTTC. Full variable domain (outside the CDR3, taken from reference TRBV29-1 and TRBJ1-2): SAVISQKPSRDICQRGTSLTIQCQVDSQVTMMFWYRQQPGQSLTLIATANQGSEATYESGFVIDKFPISRPNLTFSTLTVSNMSPEDSSIYLCSVGSPGAYGYTFGSGTRLTVV.

The V gene is TRBV24-1, the J gene TRBJ2-2; 16 nucleotides match TRBD2. Germline CDR1 is KGHDR and CDR2 is SFDVKD. With 4 bases clipped from V and 3 bases from J, the junction kept 13 bases outside the gene matches. This CDR3 has 21 amino acids. CDR3 in amino acids: CATSDLTGTSGGAWDTGELFF. The DNA for the CDR3 is TGTGCCACCAGTGACTTAACCGGGACTAGCGGGGGGGCCTGGGACACCGGGGAGCTGTTTTTT.

V usage is TRBV12-3 or TRBV12-4 and J usage is TRBJ1-1; D is perhaps TRBD1 (5 bases). CDR3 length: 12 residues. Trimming pared 3 bases from V and 10 bases from J, leaving 12 bases between. Written as DNA, the CDR3 is TGTGCCAGCAGTTTGGGCTATACAGGAGCTTTCTTT. It specifies CASSLGYTGAFF.

This rearrangement joins TRBV2 to TRBJ1-1, with D possibly TRBD1 on 5 matching bases. Per germline, CDR1 SNHLY and CDR2 FYNNEI. The CDR3 contains 16 residues. Trimming took off 3 bases at V and 1 base at J, with 15 bases between the two ends. CDR3 amino acids: CASSEGKLTGNTEAFF. CDR3 DNA: TGTGCCAGCAGTGAGGGGAAATTAACAGGGAACACTGAAGCTTTCTTT. The full variable domain, rest sourced from reference TRBV2 and TRBJ1-1, is EPEVTQTPSHQVTQMGQEVILRCVPISNHLYFYWYRQILGQKVEFLVSFYNNEISEKSEIFDDQFSVERPDGSNFTLKIRSTKLEDSAMYFCASSEGKLTGNTEAFFGQGTRLTVV.

The J gene is TRBJ2-7, the V gene TRBV5-5, with TRBD1 matching over 7 bases. Per germline, CDR1 SGHKS and CDR2 YYEKEE (reference sequence). V shed 2 bases, J shed 2 bases, and the junction held 4 bases outside the gene matches. The CDR3 has 14 amino acids. For the CDR3, the DNA is TGTGCCAGCAGCTTTGACAGGGCACCCTACGAGCAGTACTTC. Protein sequence: CASSFDRAPYEQYF.

The chain is built from TRBV5-1 and TRBJ1-2; D is unresolved. V shed 0 bases and J shed 3 bases, with 12 bases lying between them. Germline CDR1 SGHRS, CDR2 YFSETQ. The CDR3 totals 15 residues. Here the CDR3 DNA reads TGCGCCAGCAGCTTGGAATCCCCAGGCGACTATGGCTACACCTTC. Its translation is CASSLESPGDYGYTF.

The V gene is TRBV28, the J gene TRBJ1-1; 9 bases fit TRBD1. Germline V gene data show CDR1 as MDHEN and CDR2 as SYDVKM. V lost 6 bases to trimming and J lost 11 bases; unmatched junction nucleotides: 19. The CDR3 length is 16 residues. The CDR3 loop reads CASRGGGTGHPSEAFF. CDR3 DNA: TGTGCCAGCAGAGGGGGGGGGACAGGGCACCCTAGTGAGGCTTTCTTT.